Below are 23 T cell receptor beta chains sequenced from a single sample in a study of OX40 agonist ivuxolimab in advanced cancers. TCRdb's copy holds only in-frame clones and misses some; the assay was immunoSEQ multiplex PCR. The sample has tens of thousands of clones; 84% are singletons. Here the sequenced sample was CD4+ or CD8+ T cells sorted from blood, taken in a trial of the OX40 agonist ivuxolimab. The receptors stem from an adult with an advanced solid tumor such as melanoma, head and neck, liver or kidney cancer.

This sequence joins TRBV9 and TRBJ1-1, with D hard to call. There are 13 residues in the CDR3. CDR1 SGDLS and CDR2 YYNGEE come from the germline V gene. V lost 4 bases, J lost 2 bases, and 9 bases lay in between. CDR3 residues: CASSTHSNTEAFF. The DNA of the CDR3 is TGTGCCAGCAGCACCCACAGTAACACTGAAGCTTTCTTT.

V gene TRBV5-1 combines with J gene TRBJ1-2; weak D call: TRBD1 (6 bases). The CDR3 consists of 14 residues. Germline V gene sequence: CDR1 SGHRS, CDR2 YFSETQ. Trimming pared 0 bases from V and 4 bases from J, leaving 10 bases between. The CDR3 nucleotides are TGCGCCAGCAGCTTGGCCGGGGGCGTCTATGGCTACACCTTC. This encodes CASSLAGGVYGYTF. Full variable domain (rest looked up from reference TRBV5-1 and TRBJ1-2): KAGVTQTPRYLIKTRGQQVTLSCSPISGHRSVSWYQQTPGQGLQFLFEYFSETQRNKGNFPGRFSGRQFSNSRSEMNVSTLELGDSALYLCASSLAGGVYGYTFGSGTRLTVV.

This clone has a handful of counts. The rearrangement links TRBV2 to TRBJ2-7; D not resolved. Germline V gene sequence: CDR1 SNHLY, CDR2 FYNNEI. Trimming shortened V by 5 bases and J by 2 bases, and 7 bases separated the two germline ends. This CDR3 comprises 12 residues. CDR3 nucleotides: TGTGCCAGCAGTTATGAGACCTACGAGCAGTACTTC. Residues: CASSYETYEQYF.

CDR3 sequence (DNA): TGTGCCAGCCAAGGGGTCCGGGACAGCGATAACTATGGCTACACCTTC. The encoded protein is CASQGVRDSDNYGYTF. This chain joins TRBV7-9 and TRBJ1-2; 7 bases are a match to TRBD1. V lost 8 bases to trimming and J lost 1 base; unmatched junction nucleotides: 13. This CDR3 spans 16 amino acids. Germline loops: CDR1 SEHNR, CDR2 FQNEAQ (reference sequence).

This chain connects TRBV28 to TRBJ1-3, with D tentatively TRBD1 (5 bases). The ends were cut back, 5 bases at V and 4 bases at J, with 18 bases in the middle. The CDR3 loop spans 16 amino acids. Germline V CDR1 and CDR2: MDHEN, SYDVKM. In nucleotides, the CDR3 is TGTGCCAGCAGTCTACCGACCGGGGCGTCGGGAAACACCATATATTTT. Its translation: CASSLPTGASGNTIYF.

The CDR3 loop is CATSREPHGYTF. In nucleotides, the CDR3 is TGTGCCACCAGCAGAGAACCGCATGGCTACACCTTC. V usage is TRBV15 and J usage is TRBJ1-2; D unresolved. Germline-derived CDR1 and CDR2 are LNHNV and YYDKDF (reference sequence). The CDR3 loop spans 12 amino acids. V was cut by 0 bases and J by 6 bases, with 5 bases left in between.

The chain joins TRBV15 to TRBJ2-7; D is possibly TRBD1 (5 bases). V was cut by 1 base and J by 3 bases, with 16 bases left in between. Germline CDR1 LNHNV, CDR2 YYDKDF (reference sequence). This CDR3 is built from 16 residues. CDR3 in DNA: TGTGCCACCAGCAGAGTCGACAGCACTGGGAACTACGAGCAGTACTTC. Amino acid sequence: CATSRVDSTGNYEQYF. Using reference TRBV15 and TRBJ2-7 for the parts outside the CDR3, the full variable domain is DAMVIQNPRYQVTQFGKPVTLSCSQTLNHNVMYWYQQKSSQAPKLLFHYYDKDFNNEADTPDNFQSRRPNTSFCFLDIRSPGLGDTAMYLCATSRVDSTGNYEQYFGPGTRLTVT.

This clone has just a few counts. The rearrangement uses TRBV6-6 and TRBJ1-2, with TRBD1 as a possible D gene (6 bases). CDR3 size: 13 residues. V was shortened by 2 bases and J by 8 bases, with 12 bases between the two germline ends. Germline V gene lookup returns CDR1 MNHNY and CDR2 SVGAGI (reference sequence). The CDR3: CASSYVGGEGYTF. The CDR3 coding sequence is TGTGCCAGCAGTTACGTAGGGGGTGAAGGCTACACCTTC.

V is TRBV2 and J is TRBJ1-1; D is perhaps TRBD1 (6 bases). Deletions cut 5 bases from V and 1 base from J, with 8 bases between. The CDR3 has 13 amino acids. Per the germline V gene, CDR1 is SNHLY and CDR2 is FYNNEI. The DNA for the CDR3 is TGTGCCAGCAGTCAACAGGGGAACACTGAAGCTTTCTTT. Its protein product is CASSQQGNTEAFF.

The chain combines TRBV19 with TRBJ1-2; D remains ambiguous. Per germline, CDR1 LNHDA and CDR2 SQIVND (reference sequence). CDR3 length equals 11 residues. V dropped 5 bases and J dropped 4 bases, with 5 bases sitting between them. The CDR3 loop is CASSPSYGYTF. Written as DNA, the CDR3 is TGTGCCAGTAGTCCAAGCTATGGCTACACCTTC.

CDR3 DNA sequence: TGCGCCAGCAGCTTGGCCCAGAACTCTGGAAACACCATATATTTT. It is translated as CASSLAQNSGNTIYF. The chain uses TRBV5-1 and TRBJ1-3; D is ambiguous. The V end lost 0 bases, the J end lost 0 bases, and 7 bases lay between the germline ends. CDR3 size: 15 residues. Per the germline V gene, CDR1 is SGHRS and CDR2 is YFSETQ.

As DNA, the CDR3 is TGCGCCAGCAGCTTAATCCGACTAGCGGGAGGGCCGGGGACCGGGGAGCTGTTTTTT. It encodes CASSLIRLAGGPGTGELFF. The rearrangement joins TRBV5-1 to TRBJ2-2; 14 bases fit TRBD2. The CDR3 extends over 19 amino acids. The ends lost 2 bases at V and 5 bases at J; junction bases unmatched: 11. Germline V gene lookup returns CDR1 SGHRS and CDR2 YFSETQ. Full variable domain (missing parts from reference TRBV5-1 and TRBJ2-2): KAGVTQTPRYLIKTRGQQVTLSCSPISGHRSVSWYQQTPGQGLQFLFEYFSETQRNKGNFPGRFSGRQFSNSRSEMNVSTLELGDSALYLCASSLIRLAGGPGTGELFFGEGSRLTVL.

The chain is built from TRBV2 and TRBJ2-7; the match to TRBD1 covers 10 bases. After removal of 0 bases from V and 4 bases from J, the junction contained 3 bases not matched to a gene. The germline gives CDR1 SNHLY, CDR2 FYNNEI. The CDR3 extends over 15 amino acids. The CDR3 sequence: CASSEAGTGVYEQYF. In nucleotides, the CDR3 is TGTGCCAGCAGTGAAGCGGGGACAGGGGTATACGAGCAGTACTTC. Full variable domain (missing parts from reference TRBV2 and TRBJ2-7): EPEVTQTPSHQVTQMGQEVILRCVPISNHLYFYWYRQILGQKVEFLVSFYNNEISEKSEIFDDQFSVERPDGSNFTLKIRSTKLEDSAMYFCASSEAGTGVYEQYFGPGTRLTVT.

CDR3 nucleotides: TGTGCCACCAGGAGGACAGGGGACACCGGGGAGCTGTTTTTT. This codes for CATRRTGDTGELFF. The chain couples TRBV6-5 to TRBJ2-2; the match to TRBD1 covers 9 bases. V was clipped by 10 bases and J by 3 bases; unmatched bases: 6. The germline gives CDR1 MNHEY, CDR2 SVGAGI. This CDR3 region has 14 residues.

V is TRBV4-1 and J is TRBJ2-2; D possibly matches TRBD1 or TRBD2 (5 bases each). Germline CDR1 reads MGHRA; CDR2 reads YSYEKL. Trimming took off 3 bases at V and 1 base at J, with 15 bases between the two ends. This CDR3 region has 17 residues. DNA for the CDR3: TGCGCCAGCAGCCACGGTTTTGGGGGACGGAACACCGGGGAGCTGTTTTTT. Amino acids: CASSHGFGGRNTGELFF.

This clone came up once. The CDR3 loop reads CASSEVGSTGELFF. CDR3 DNA: TGTGCCAGCAGTGAAGTGGGATCTACCGGGGAGCTGTTTTTT. The rearrangement uses TRBV6-1 and TRBJ2-2; D is ambiguous. CDR3 size: 14 residues. The V end lost 1 base, the J end lost 5 bases, and 8 bases lay between the germline ends. Germline-derived CDR1 and CDR2 are MNHNS and SASEGT.

This clone occurred once. The rearrangement links TRBV5-5 to TRBJ1-4; D not certain. The germline V and J ends were trimmed by 4 bases and 6 bases, with 10 bases remaining between them. The germline V gene encodes CDR1 SGHKS and CDR2 YYEKEE (reference sequence). The CDR3 extends over 13 amino acids. The CDR3 DNA is TGTGCCAGCAGCCGACAATGGGATGAAAAACTGTTTTTT. Its protein is CASSRQWDEKLFF.

V and J are TRBV18 and TRBJ1-4; 10 nucleotides match TRBD1. Trimming took 5 bases from V and 3 from J; bases not matched to a gene: 6. From germline, CDR1 is KGHSH and CDR2 LQKENI. The CDR3 consists of 16 residues. CDR3 sequence reads: CASSETGGLANEKLFF. The CDR3 DNA follows: TGTGCCAGCTCAGAGACAGGGGGCTTGGCTAATGAAAAACTGTTTTTT.

This chain uses TRBV7-9 with TRBJ1-1; 7 nucleotides align to TRBD1. This CDR3 is built from 13 residues. After removal of 3 bases from V and 6 bases from J, the junction contained 4 bases not matched to a gene. Germline V lookup: CDR1 SEHNR, CDR2 FQNEAQ (reference sequence). The CDR3 reads CASSFVQGSEAFF. The CDR3 DNA sequence: TGTGCCAGCAGCTTCGTACAGGGGTCTGAAGCTTTCTTT.

This sequence joins TRBV6-6 and TRBJ2-5; 7 bases agree with TRBD1. V lost 5 bases, J lost 3 bases, and 3 bases stayed unmatched. In germline, CDR1 is MNHNY, CDR2 SVGAGI (reference sequence). The CDR3 length is 13 residues. CDR3 bases: TGTGCCAGCAGTGTCACAGGGGAAGAGACCCAGTACTTC. It translates to CASSVTGEETQYF.

The chain combines TRBV9 with TRBJ2-1, with 11 bases aligning to TRBD1. With V trimmed by 3 bases and J by 0 bases, 14 bases remained unmatched. The CDR3 is 20 residues long. Germline V gene lookup returns CDR1 SGDLS and CDR2 YYNGEE. CDR3 amino acids: CASSGSGTGGSKSSYNEQFF. The DNA for the CDR3 is TGTGCCAGCAGCGGCTCCGGGACAGGGGGTTCTAAGAGCTCCTACAATGAGCAGTTCTTC.

The V call is TRBV7-2, the J call TRBJ1-6; 7 nucleotides agree with TRBD1. V trimming: 4 bases; J trimming: 4 bases; junction bases outside the gene matches: 4. This CDR3 has 15 amino acids. Germline V CDR1 and CDR2: SGHTA, FQGNSA. CDR3 residues: CASSYRQGYNSPLHF. The CDR3 DNA reads TGTGCCAGCAGCTATCGACAGGGATATAATTCACCCCTCCACTTT. The whole variable domain, filled in from reference TRBV7-2 and TRBJ1-6, reads GAGVSQSPSNKVTEKGKDVELRCDPISGHTALYWYRQSLGQGLEFLIYFQGNSAPDKSGLPSDRFSAERTGGSVSTLTIQRTQQEDSAVYLCASSYRQGYNSPLHFGNGTRLTVT.

This chain connects TRBV7-2 to TRBJ2-7; D is ambiguous. This CDR3 region has 14 residues. Per the germline V gene, CDR1 is SGHTA and CDR2 is FQGNSA. V was clipped by 2 bases and J by 3 bases, with 11 bases between them. The CDR3 spells CASSLTVTHYEQYF. DNA for the CDR3: TGTGCCAGCAGCTTAACGGTCACCCACTACGAGCAGTACTTC.